This entry features one T cell receptor beta chain sequence. The data were obtained in a study of blood T cell repertoires in COVID-19. Assay used: immunoSEQ multiplex PCR; TCRdb lists only in-frame clones, some missing. Altogether 250,000 to 300,000 clones are present, roughly 84% being singletons, with the ten largest covering 4.2%. This CDR3 region has 16 residues. The source of this sequence is a man in his sixties with acute or convalescent COVID-19. Sequencing input: peripheral blood. The chain has TRBV21-1 and TRBJ2-7; the table's D call, TRBD1, was not checked against the DNA. TRBV21-1 is a pseudogene locus. The CDR3 protein is CASSNRFPLETYEQYF. In DNA, the CDR3 is TGTGCCAGCAGCAACCGCTTTCCGCTCGAGACATACGAGCAGTACTTC.